The 32 T cell receptor beta chains reported below all come from one sample, sequenced in a study of shared clonotypes between healthy human individuals. Sequencing used immunoSEQ multiplex PCR; TCRdb keeps in-frame clones, though not all of them. The table includes 800,000 to 1,200,000 clones, 75% to 85% detected once. Material for sequencing was memory CD4+ T cells from PBMCs. Subset: CD45RA-negative fraction. The receptors were gathered from a man aged 18 to 29 in good health. Some clones in this sample may be carry-over from other donors' samples.

V and J are TRBV5-1 and TRBJ2-1; 10 bases map to TRBD2. Losses at the gene ends were 1 base for V and 5 bases for J; bases not matched to a gene: 3. The CDR3 contains 15 residues. The germline V gene encodes CDR1 SGHRS and CDR2 YFSETQ. In DNA form, the CDR3 reads TGCGCCAGCAGCTTGTCTAGCGGGAGAAACAATGAGCAGTTCTTC. Translating gives CASSLSSGRNNEQFF. The complete variable domain, with remaining parts taken from reference TRBV5-1 and TRBJ2-1, reads KAGVTQTPRYLIKTRGQQVTLSCSPISGHRSVSWYQQTPGQGLQFLFEYFSETQRNKGNFPGRFSGRQFSNSRSEMNVSTLELGDSALYLCASSLSSGRNNEQFFGPGTRLTVL.

On this clone itself: Other nucleotide sequences in the sample specify the same CDR3. This chain connects TRBV7-9 to TRBJ2-1, with 9 positions matching TRBD1. The CDR3 runs 13 residues. The V gene's germline CDR1 is SEHNR and CDR2 FQNEAQ (reference sequence). V trimming: 5 bases; J trimming: 6 bases; junction bases outside the gene matches: 2. CDR3 protein: CASSLGQGNEQFF. Here the CDR3 DNA reads TGTGCCAGCAGCCTGGGACAGGGCAATGAGCAGTTCTTC.

In DNA form, the CDR3 reads TGTGCCAGCAGCTTAGGAGGGGCCCAGGGTCAGCCCCAGCATTTT. It codes for CASSLGGAQGQPQHF. The chain combines TRBV7-6 with TRBJ1-5; possible D gene TRBD1, 5 bases. Germline CDR1 reads SGHVS; CDR2 reads FNYEAQ. CDR3 length equals 15 residues. Trimming pared 1 base from V and 6 bases from J, leaving 13 bases between. The complete variable domain, with remaining parts taken from reference TRBV7-6 and TRBJ1-5, reads GAGVSQSPRYKVTKRGQDVALRCDPISGHVSLYWYRQALGQGPEFLTYFNYEAQQDKSGLPNDRFSAERPEGSISTLTIQRTEQRDSAMYRCASSLGGAQGQPQHFGDGTRLSIL.

The V gene is TRBV5-1, the J gene TRBJ2-6; TRBD1 agrees at 8 bases. V dropped 4 bases and J dropped 3; count of bases not matched to a gene: 15. Per germline, CDR1 SGHRS and CDR2 YFSETQ. This CDR3 region has 19 residues. The CDR3 bases are TGCGCCAGCAGCCCTTCACCAGGGGGCGGACGAGGTGGGGCCAACGTCCTGACTTTC. Amino acid sequence: CASSPSPGGGRGGANVLTF.

The gene calls are TRBV5-1 and TRBJ1-4; 7 bases agree with TRBD1. V was pared by 3 bases and J by 4 bases, with 9 bases of the junction left unmatched. The CDR3 loop spans 16 amino acids. Germline assignment: CDR1 SGHRS and CDR2 YFSETQ. CDR3 coding DNA: TGCGCCAGCAGCTCCGGGACAGATGTAGGTAATGAAAAACTGTTTTTT. This gives the protein CASSSGTDVGNEKLFF.

The J gene is TRBJ1-1, the V gene TRBV7-9; 8 bases are a match to TRBD1. CDR3 length equals 13 residues. V lost 2 bases to trimming and J lost 8 bases; unmatched junction nucleotides: 4. Germline V gives CDR1 SEHNR, CDR2 FQNEAQ (reference sequence). CDR3 DNA: TGTGCCAGCAGCTTACAGACAGGGGTCGAAGCTTTCTTT. Translating it yields CASSLQTGVEAFF.

This clone occurred a few times. This chain connects TRBV29-1 to TRBJ2-5; D is unclear. This CDR3 contains 9 residues. Trimming took 3 bases from V and 5 from J, leaving 1 base between them. Germline values: CDR1 SQVTM, CDR2 ANQGSEA. CDR3 coding DNA: TGCAGCGTTGATGAGACCCAGTACTTC. Its protein is CSVDETQYF. The full variable domain, its missing parts supplied by reference TRBV29-1 and TRBJ2-5, is SAVISQKPSRDICQRGTSLTIQCQVDSQVTMMFWYRQQPGQSLTLIATANQGSEATYESGFVIDKFPISRPNLTFSTLTVSNMSPEDSSIYLCSVDETQYFGPGTRLLVL.

The rearrangement uses TRBV11-3 and TRBJ2-2; D is possibly TRBD2 (6 bases). The V end was cut by 5 bases, the J end by 6 bases, with 13 bases between. This CDR3 has 14 amino acids. The germline gives CDR1 SGHNT, CDR2 YENEEA. The CDR3 DNA follows: TGTGCCAGCAGCCCACGGTCGGGGGCCGGGGAGCTGTTTTTT. Amino acids: CASSPRSGAGELFF.

The chain employs TRBV12-5 and TRBJ1-1; D unclear. The CDR3 extends over 15 amino acids. From germline, CDR1 is LGHNT and CDR2 FRNRAP. V lost 1 base and J lost 4, with 13 bases in between. CDR3 nucleotide sequence: TGTGCTAGTGGTTTGGGGCAGGAGAGTGCCACTGAAGCTTTCTTT. It encodes CASGLGQESATEAFF.

V and J are TRBV5-1 and TRBJ1-3; D remains unclear. From germline, CDR1 is SGHRS and CDR2 YFSETQ. This CDR3 is 14 amino acids long. The V end lost 4 bases, the J end lost 0 bases, and 8 bases lay between the germline ends. The CDR3 loop reads CASSPSLSGNTIYF. The CDR3, as DNA: TGCGCCAGCAGCCCTTCTCTCTCTGGAAACACCATATATTTT.

This chain uses TRBV19 with TRBJ1-1; a weak D match, TRBD1 (5 bases). V lost 0 bases, J lost 5 bases, and 13 bases lay in between. The CDR3 has 15 amino acids. Germline lookup yields CDR1 LNHDA and CDR2 SQIVND (reference sequence). For the CDR3, the DNA is TGTGCCAGTAGTATAGATCTAGCGGGGGGGACTGAAGCTTTCTTT. This gives the protein CASSIDLAGGTEAFF.

This clone occurred once. The chain is built from TRBV19 and TRBJ2-5; a weak D match, TRBD1 (7 bases). Trimming removed 3 bases from V and 7 bases from J, with 12 bases in between. There are 13 residues in the CDR3. Germline assignment: CDR1 LNHDA and CDR2 SQIVND (reference sequence). This chain's CDR3 is CASSIGQGGTQYF. CDR3 in DNA: TGTGCCAGTAGTATTGGGCAGGGGGGGACCCAGTACTTC.

V is TRBV5-1 and J is TRBJ1-1; 8 bases are shared with TRBD1. Germline CDR1 SGHRS, CDR2 YFSETQ. The CDR3 length is 12 residues. Germline trimming cut 4 bases from V and 7 bases from J; bases unmatched to any gene: 3. This CDR3 is CASSLQGVEAFF. The DNA for the CDR3 is TGCGCCAGCAGCCTACAGGGGGTTGAAGCTTTCTTT.

The J gene is TRBJ2-5, the V gene TRBV5-1; no clear D gene. Trimming pared 4 bases from V and 1 base from J, leaving 8 bases between. Germline values: CDR1 SGHRS, CDR2 YFSETQ. The CDR3 loop spans 13 amino acids. The CDR3 loop is CASSPQAQETQYF. The CDR3 nucleotides read TGCGCCAGCAGCCCCCAGGCCCAAGAGACCCAGTACTTC. The full variable domain, with the rest looked up from reference TRBV5-1 and TRBJ2-5, is KAGVTQTPRYLIKTRGQQVTLSCSPISGHRSVSWYQQTPGQGLQFLFEYFSETQRNKGNFPGRFSGRQFSNSRSEMNVSTLELGDSALYLCASSPQAQETQYFGPGTRLLVL.

CDR3 sequence reads: CASSELTGGEQYF. The CDR3 region has the DNA TGCGCCAGCAGTGAGTTGACAGGGGGCGAGCAGTACTTC. V is TRBV10-2 and J is TRBJ2-7; the match to TRBD1 covers 9 bases. The ends lost 1 base at V and 6 bases at J; junction bases unmatched: 1. The length of the CDR3 is 13 residues. The V gene's germline CDR1 is WSHSY and CDR2 SAAADI.

The chain couples TRBV28 to TRBJ1-1, with TRBD1 matching over 9 bases. The CDR3 is made up of 14 amino acids. The V gene end was trimmed by 5 bases and the J gene end by 6 bases; junction bases not matched to a gene: 7. The germline V gene has CDR1 MDHEN and CDR2 SYDVKM. CDR3 residues: CASSLRTGAAEAFF. CDR3 DNA sequence: TGTGCCAGCAGTCTTCGGACAGGGGCGGCTGAAGCTTTCTTT.

This sequence joins TRBV4-2 and TRBJ2-7; either TRBD1 or TRBD2 may fit D (5 bases each). This CDR3 has 17 residues. V was shortened by 0 bases and J by 2 bases, with 17 bases between the two germline ends. The germline V gene has CDR1 LGHNA and CDR2 YNFKEQ. The CDR3 nucleotides are TGTGCCAGCAGCCAAGATCGAGGGACCTGGGGCGCCTACGAGCAGTACTTC. This gives the protein CASSQDRGTWGAYEQYF.

The CDR3 DNA follows: TGTGCCAGCAGCGTGCGGGAGGGCTCCTACGAGCAGTACTTC. This encodes CASSVREGSYEQYF. This chain joins TRBV7-2 and TRBJ2-7; TRBD2 matches 9 bases. The trim removed 5 bases at V and 0 bases at J, leaving 2 bases unmatched. Looked up from germline, CDR1 is SGHTA and CDR2 is FQGNSA. There are 14 residues in the CDR3. The variable domain in full, completed from reference TRBV7-2 and TRBJ2-7, reads GAGVSQSPSNKVTEKGKDVELRCDPISGHTALYWYRQSLGQGLEFLIYFQGNSAPDKSGLPSDRFSAERTGGSVSTLTIQRTQQEDSAVYLCASSVREGSYEQYFGPGTRLTVT.

The chain joins TRBV6-5 to TRBJ2-7, with D unresolved. CDR1 is MNHEY, CDR2 SVGAGI, per germline. The CDR3 consists of 14 residues. Between the trimmed V and J ends, which lost 2 bases and 3 bases, there was a span of 11 bases. The chain's CDR3 is CASSYRPRDYEQYF. In DNA form, the CDR3 reads TGTGCCAGCAGTTACCGACCGCGCGACTACGAGCAGTACTTC.

The chain is built from TRBV15 and TRBJ2-1; a weak D match, TRBD2 (6 bases). The CDR3 length is 13 residues. Germline V gene lookup returns CDR1 LNHNV and CDR2 YYDKDF (reference sequence). V lost 5 bases, J lost 8 bases, and 13 bases lay in between. CDR3 sequence: CATSRGTLDEQFF. The CDR3 coding sequence is TGTGCCACCAGCCGAGGGACTCTGGATGAGCAGTTCTTC.

The V gene is TRBV18, the J gene TRBJ1-1; D is possibly TRBD1 (6 bases). The germline CDR1 and CDR2 sequences are KGHSH and LQKENI. V lost 3 bases and J lost 11, with 16 bases in between. There are 13 residues in the CDR3. The CDR3 DNA reads as TGTGCCAGCTCACCCCCTTCGGACAGACTTGCTTTCTTT. Its protein product is CASSPPSDRLAFF.

Only a few counts were recorded for this clone. The germline gene is not matched at one end of the junction; a read error may be the cause. The CDR3 protein is CATSRDQRGAFF. CDR3 coding DNA: TGTGCCACCAGTAGAGATCAACGAGGAGCTTTCTTT. The V and J genes are TRBV15 and TRBJ1-1; no clear D. Germline V CDR1 and CDR2: LNHNV, YYDKDF (reference sequence). The CDR3 length is 12 residues.

This clone was counted a single time. The same CDR3 can be traced to other DNA sequences in this sample. The V gene is TRBV20-1, the J gene TRBJ2-1; D unclear. Germline V gene data show CDR1 as DFQATT and CDR2 as SNEGSKA (reference sequence). The CDR3 runs to 11 residues. Trimming took 4 bases from V and 5 from J, leaving 6 bases between them. This chain's CDR3 is CSAIRDNEQFF. The CDR3 DNA is TGCAGTGCTATCCGAGACAATGAGCAGTTCTTC.

This chain connects TRBV19 to TRBJ1-2; tentative D call: TRBD1 (5 bases). The length of the CDR3 is 16 residues. V dropped 7 bases and J dropped 4 bases, with 22 bases sitting between them. The germline gives CDR1 LNHDA, CDR2 SQIVND (reference sequence). Written as DNA, the CDR3 is TGTGCCAGTATGTCTCTCTCGAAGGGGCGGCTCTATGGCTACACCTTC. It encodes CASMSLSKGRLYGYTF.

V gene TRBV6-1 combines with J gene TRBJ2-5; a possible D gene is TRBD2 (7 bases). The CDR3 runs to 15 residues. With 7 bases removed from V and 5 bases from J, the gap between germline ends came to 20 bases. Germline assignment: CDR1 MNHNS and CDR2 SASEGT. In DNA form, the CDR3 reads TGTGCCAGCACGAGGGAGGGGGGGGATAGCGAGACCCAGTACTTC. Encoded protein: CASTREGGDSETQYF.

The gene calls are TRBV28 and TRBJ1-1, with 12 nucleotides matching TRBD1. The CDR3 consists of 15 residues. J gave up 8 bases and V 2 bases, and 6 bases lay outside the gene matches. Germline V gene data show CDR1 as MDHEN and CDR2 as SYDVKM. The CDR3 here is CASSLGTGGGVEAFF. CDR3 sequence (DNA): TGTGCCAGCAGTTTAGGGACAGGGGGCGGGGTCGAAGCTTTCTTT.

This clone appeared a few times. The chain links TRBV28 to TRBJ1-3, with a weak D call TRBD1 (5 bases). The CDR3 loop spans 17 amino acids. V was shortened by 3 bases and J by 0 bases, with 15 bases between the two germline ends. The V gene's germline CDR1 is MDHEN and CDR2 SYDVKM. This CDR3 is CASSFGIGTPSGNTIYF. The CDR3 DNA is TGTGCCAGCAGTTTCGGGATAGGGACCCCCTCTGGAAACACCATATATTTT.

There are a few counts of this clone. V and J are TRBV12-2 and TRBJ2-1; the table gives TRBD2 as D, unverified against the DNA. TRBV12-2 is reported as a pseudogene. The length of the CDR3 is 18 residues. CDR3 residues: CASRCSGLMESSYNEQFF. CDR3 coding DNA: TGTGCAAGTCGCTGCTCCGGTTTGATGGAGAGCTCCTACAATGAGCAGTTCTTC.

As concerns this clone: The identical CDR3 is also encoded by other nucleotide sequences in the sample. V and J are TRBV5-1 and TRBJ2-5; D remains unclear. Looked up from germline, CDR1 is SGHRS and CDR2 is YFSETQ. This CDR3 spans 12 amino acids. V was cut by 0 bases and J by 2 bases, with 2 bases left in between. The CDR3 reads CASSLVQETQYF. The CDR3 DNA is TGCGCCAGCAGCTTGGTTCAAGAGACCCAGTACTTC.

This clone was seen more than once but under ten times. V is TRBV11-1 and J is TRBJ2-7, with 11 bases identical to TRBD2. Trimming at V came to 4 bases and at J to 4 bases, leaving 9 bases not matched to a gene. Germline CDR1 is SGHAT and CDR2 is FQDESV (reference sequence). There are 16 residues in the CDR3. CDR3 DNA: TGTGCCAGCAGCTCTATTAGCGGGAGGGCCGGTTACGAGCAGTACTTC. Its translation is CASSSISGRAGYEQYF.

CDR3 sequence (DNA): TGTGCCAGCAGTTACTCAAGTGCCTACCCTTACGAGCAGTACTTC. Translated: CASSYSSAYPYEQYF. The J gene is TRBJ2-7, the V gene TRBV6-5; D remains unclear. Germline V lookup: CDR1 MNHEY, CDR2 SVGAGI. CDR3 length: 15 amino acids. Trimming removed 0 bases from V and 4 bases from J, with 13 bases in between.

The chain has TRBV27 and TRBJ2-1, with TRBD2 identical over 13 bases. Germline V CDR1 and CDR2: MNHEY, SMNVEV (reference sequence). Trimming at V came to 5 bases and at J to 0 bases, leaving 13 bases not matched to a gene. The CDR3 contains 20 residues. The DNA for the CDR3 is TGTGCCAGCAGTCGGGATAAGGGACTAGCGGGACAGAGCTCCTACAATGAGCAGTTCTTC. Protein product: CASSRDKGLAGQSSYNEQFF.